The present TCR beta chain was sequenced within a study of blood T cell repertoires in COVID-19. In the study overall: Researchers got acute and convalescent COVID-19 samples from the United States, Italy and Spain. PBMCs, B-cell-depleted T cells, or T cells were the source of the cDNA or gDNA that made up the material.

Libraries were prepared by immunoSEQ multiplex PCR; TCRdb keeps only in-frame clonotypes and omits some of them. This table has tens of thousands of clones, 65% to 85% appearing once. This CDR3 contains 17 residues. The germline V and J ends were trimmed by 1 base and 2 bases, with 18 bases remaining between them. Looked up from germline, CDR1 is SGHDN and CDR2 is FVKESK. The receptor was derived from a man older than 75 with active or convalescent COVID-19. The specimen was peripheral blood. The chain combines TRBV14 with TRBJ2-7, with a tentative D call TRBD1 (6 bases). The CDR3 region has the DNA TGTGCCAGCAGCCAAGGATCAGGGGTAGGTTCGGCCTACGAGCAGTACTTC. This codes for CASSQGSGVGSAYEQYF.